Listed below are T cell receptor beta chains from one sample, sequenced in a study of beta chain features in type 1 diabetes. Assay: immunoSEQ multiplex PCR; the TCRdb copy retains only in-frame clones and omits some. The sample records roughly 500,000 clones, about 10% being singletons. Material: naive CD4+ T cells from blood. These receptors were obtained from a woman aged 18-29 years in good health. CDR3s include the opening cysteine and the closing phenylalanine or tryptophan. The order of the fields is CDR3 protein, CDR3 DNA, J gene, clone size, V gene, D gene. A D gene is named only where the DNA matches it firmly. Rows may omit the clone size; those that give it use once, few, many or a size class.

CASSEVRGRTDTQYF | TGTGCCAGCAGTGAGGTTCGTGGGCGCACAGATACGCAGTATTTT | TRBJ2-3 | few | TRBV2 | .
CASKGQVYNEQFF | TGTGCCAGTAAGGGACAGGTCTACAATGAGCAGTTCTTC | TRBJ2-1 | . | TRBV19 | TRBD1
CAWGSPSTDTQYF | TGTGCCTGGGGGAGCCCCAGCACAGATACGCAGTATTTT | TRBJ2-3 | few | TRBV30 | .
CASHSGSETQYF | TGTGCCAGCCATAGCGGGAGCGAGACCCAGTACTTC | TRBJ2-5 | few | TRBV18 | TRBD2
CASSPMGMEANYGYTF | TGTGCCAGCAGCCCGATGGGGATGGAGGCTAACTATGGCTACACCTTC | TRBJ1-2 | . | TRBV14 | .
CAWSVLPGSGYTF | TGTGCCTGGAGTGTACTCCCAGGGTCTGGCTACACCTTC | TRBJ1-2 | . | TRBV30 | .
CASSKAGDTQYF | TGTGCCAGCAGCAAGGCAGGGGATACGCAGTATTTT | TRBJ2-3 | . | TRBV7-9 | .
CASSLGQGTTGPQHF | TGTGCCAGCAGCTTAGGGCAGGGCACCACGGGGCCCCAGCATTTT | TRBJ1-5 | . | TRBV7-2 | .
CSVGAGGHRETQYF | TGCAGCGTCGGAGCCGGGGGGCACAGGGAGACCCAGTACTTC | TRBJ2-5 | . | TRBV29-1 | .
CASSPRSAYDNEQFF | TGTGCCAGCAGCCCCCGTTCAGCCTACGACAATGAGCAGTTCTTC | TRBJ2-1 | . | TRBV7-8 | .
CASSSTGTSSDTQYF | TGTGCCAGCAGTTCCACCGGGACTAGCTCCGATACGCAGTATTTT | TRBJ2-3 | few | TRBV9 | TRBD2
CSASGGSSYEQFF | TGCAGCGCCTCAGGGGGAAGTTCGTATGAGCAGTTCTTC | TRBJ2-1 | many | TRBV29-1 | TRBD1
CASSLASDSGANVLTF | TGCGCCAGCAGCTTGGCGTCCGACTCTGGGGCCAACGTCCTGACTTTC | TRBJ2-6 | few | TRBV5-1 | .
CASDYHLGQPQHF | TGTGCCAGCGACTACCACCTCGGTCAGCCCCAGCATTTT | TRBJ1-5 | . | TRBV6-1 | .
CASSPPVDPYEQYF | TGTGCCAGCTCACCACCGGTGGACCCCTACGAGCAGTACTTC | TRBJ2-7 | few | TRBV18 | .
CASSQAGPGTFVGYTF | TGTGCCAGCAGCCAAGCAGGCCCGGGAACTTTTGTTGGCTACACCTTC | TRBJ1-2 | . | TRBV7-2 | .
CASSQLGAGVPKNIQYF | TGTGCCAGCTCCCAATTGGGGGCGGGAGTTCCCAAAAACATTCAGTACTTC | TRBJ2-4 | few | TRBV7-2 | .
CASGERTDTQYF | TGTGCCAGCGGGGAACGCACAGATACGCAGTATTTT | TRBJ2-3 | . | TRBV28 | .
CASSLRDSSYEQYF | TGTGCCAGCAGCTTACGGGACAGCTCCTACGAGCAGTACTTC | TRBJ2-7 | few | TRBV7-9 | TRBD1
CATSRDGQGRETQYF | TGTGCCACCAGCAGAGACGGGCAGGGGCGAGAGACCCAGTACTTC | TRBJ2-5 | few | TRBV15 | .
CATSPRQGYDGYTF | TGTGCCACCAGCCCGAGACAGGGGTACGATGGCTACACCTTC | TRBJ1-2 | few | TRBV15 | TRBD1
CASERGQGYNEQFF | TGTGCCAGCGAAAGGGGACAGGGGTACAATGAGCAGTTCTTC | TRBJ2-1 | few | TRBV25-1 | TRBD1
CASSSDRGEKLFF | TGTGCCAGCAGCTCGGACAGGGGTGAAAAACTGTTTTTT | TRBJ1-4 | . | TRBV5-4 | TRBD1
CASSLPGLAGGNKDTQYF | TGTGCCAGCAGCTTACCCGGACTAGCGGGAGGGAATAAAGATACGCAGTATTTT | TRBJ2-3 | . | TRBV7-9 | TRBD2
CASSYSAGGTDTQYF | TGTGCCAGCAGTTACTCGGCAGGGGGCACAGATACGCAGTATTTT | TRBJ2-3 | few | TRBV6-6 | .
CASSASTAPGELFF | TGTGCCAGCAGCGCGTCGACCGCCCCCGGGGAGCTGTTTTTT | TRBJ2-2 | few | TRBV9 | .
CSASDRVKDTF | TGCAGTGCTAGCGACAGGGTTAAAGACACCTTC | TRBJ1-2 | . | TRBV20-1 | TRBD1
CASSLIAGGSYNEQFF | TGTGCCAGCAGCTTAATCGCTGGCGGGTCCTACAATGAGCAGTTCTTC | TRBJ2-1 | few | TRBV7-3 | .
CASSRVNGEKLFF | TGTGCCAGCAGCCGGGTCAACGGAGAAAAACTGTTTTTT | TRBJ1-4 | . | TRBV7-6 | .
CASSQYTPGSYEQYF | TGCGCCAGCAGCCAGTATACCCCAGGGAGCTACGAGCAGTACTTC | TRBJ2-7 | . | TRBV4-3 | .
CASSQDDREDYGYTF | TGTGCCAGCAGCCAAGATGACAGGGAGGACTATGGCTACACCTTC | TRBJ1-2 | . | TRBV4-2 | TRBD1
CASSQDGRAEDF | TGTGCCAGCAGCCAGGATGGCAGGGCGGAGGATTTC | TRBJ2-7 | few | TRBV7-9 | .
CASSKGQGTNEQFF | TGCGCCAGCAGCAAAGGACAGGGCACGAATGAGCAGTTCTTC | TRBJ2-1 | . | TRBV5-1 | TRBD1
CASSQSSGPQETQYF | TGCGCCAGCAGCCAATCTAGCGGTCCTCAAGAGACCCAGTACTTC | TRBJ2-5 | . | TRBV4-3 | TRBD2
CASSLVGTGNTGELFF | TGTGCCAGCAGCTTAGTGGGGACAGGGAACACCGGGGAGCTGTTTTTT | TRBJ2-2 | . | TRBV7-2 | TRBD1
CATSFPRGAQYF | TGTGCCACCAGCTTCCCTCGGGGGGCCCAGTACTTC | TRBJ2-5 | . | TRBV15 | TRBD2
CASSHSGKNTGELFF | TGTGCCAGCAGCCACAGCGGAAAGAACACCGGGGAGCTGTTTTTT | TRBJ2-2 | few | TRBV4-2 | .
CSARFEGYTF | TGCAGTGCTAGGTTTGAGGGCTACACCTTC | TRBJ1-2 | . | TRBV20-1 | .
CASSHWRGISYEQYF | TGTGCCAGCAGCCACTGGCGGGGGATCTCCTACGAGCAGTACTTC | TRBJ2-7 | few | TRBV14 | TRBD2
CSASGTAGYEQYF | TGCAGCGCCTCAGGGACTGCCGGATACGAGCAGTACTTC | TRBJ2-7 | . | TRBV29-1 | .
CASSPGTGGAGTGELFF | TGTGCCAGCAGTCCCGGGACAGGGGGCGCCGGCACCGGGGAGCTGTTTTTT | TRBJ2-2 | . | TRBV2 | TRBD1